This T cell receptor beta chain was sequenced in a study of regulatory dendritic cells for organ transplantation. Germline trimming cut 7 bases from V and 5 bases from J; bases unmatched to any gene: 9. The CDR3 extends over 14 amino acids. Germline V gives CDR1 MDHEN, CDR2 SYDVKM. Clones were read by immunoSEQ multiplex PCR, and TCRdb kept only the in-frame ones, dropping some. This sample has 25,000 to 35,000 clones, with more than 65% found just once. Sequencing was done on a sample of naive CD8+ T cells from blood. Subset defined: CD45RA+ naive T cells. The origin of this receptor is a human donor in good health. J is TRBJ2-5 and V is TRBV28; 8 positions agree with TRBD1. The CDR3 spells CASTPEPGGETQYF. The DNA of the CDR3 is TGTGCCAGCACCCCAGAACCAGGGGGCGAGACCCAGTACTTC.